Listed below are T cell receptor beta chains from one sample, sequenced in a study of cytomegalovirus exposure and HLA in healthy donors. TCRdb keeps only in-frame clones here, not all; method: immunoSEQ multiplex PCR. The profile shows roughly 120,000 clones, 15% of them singletons. Sequenced: PBMCs. All receptors come from a woman under 30 in good health and CMV-seronegative. CDR3s include the opening cysteine and the closing phenylalanine or tryptophan. The D gene is left open where the match is weak. Some rows mark clone size as missing; the rest say once, few, many or name a class of expanded clone.

-,TRBJ1-1,TRBV29-1,TRBD1,TGCAGCGCCGGACAGGGGGCGGGGACTGAAGCTTTCTTT,CSAGQGAGTEAFF
-,TRBJ2-1,TRBV6-4,TRBD2,TGTGCCAGCAGTGAAAGTAGCGGGCTGCCCTACAATGAGCAGTTCTTC,CASSESSGLPYNEQFF
few,TRBJ2-3,TRBV6-1,TRBD2,TGTGCCAGCAGTCTGGGGTCTAGCGGGGCAGATACGCAGTATTTT,CASSLGSSGADTQYF
-,TRBJ2-5,TRBV5-6,TRBD2,TGTGCCAGCAGCTTGGTGGGAGCTAGCGGGATAGAGACCCAGTACTTC,CASSLVGASGIETQYF
few,TRBJ1-5,TRBV19,TRBD1,TGTGCCAGTAGTGCCCAGACAGGGGGTAATCAGCCCCAGCATTTT,CASSAQTGGNQPQHF
few,TRBJ1-2,TRBV9,TRBD1,TGTGCCAGCAGCGTAGGGGGGGCCCGACAGGGCAGAAATGGCTACACCTTC,CASSVGGARQGRNGYTF
-,TRBJ2-1,TRBV12-5,TRBD2,TGTGCTAGTGGTTTGACGGGGGGGGTTTACAATGAGCAGTTCTTC,CASGLTGGVYNEQFF
-,TRBJ1-5,TRBV4-2,-,TGTGCCAGCAGCCAAGATAAGGGGTTTAATCAGCCCCAGCATTTT,CASSQDKGFNQPQHF
-,TRBJ2-5,TRBV28,-,TGTGCCAGCAGTATACCGGACAGCCGAGAGAAAGAGACCCAGTACTTC,CASSIPDSREKETQYF
-,TRBJ1-3,TRBV13,-,TGTGCCAGCAGCTTAGAGGGAGTCACTGGAAACACCATATATTTT,CASSLEGVTGNTIYF
-,TRBJ1-5,TRBV5-1,TRBD1,TGCGCCAGCAGCTCGGTCCCGGGACAGGGCCGGCCCCAGCATTTT,CASSSVPGQGRPQHF
-,TRBJ2-2,TRBV5-1,-,TGCGCCAGCAGCCGGGGTCTGAACACCGGGGAGCTGTTTTTT,CASSRGLNTGELFF
-,TRBJ1-2,TRBV28,-,TGTGCCAGCAGTTTAGAGAACCGGGGATCGTATGGCTACACCTTC,CASSLENRGSYGYTF
-,TRBJ2-2,TRBV27,TRBD1,TGTGCCAGCAAGATTTGGGACAGCGTCCCGAACACCGGGGAGCTGTTTTTT,CASKIWDSVPNTGELFF
-,TRBJ1-1,TRBV10-3,-,TGTGCCATCAGCGGTCTTTCGGGCACTGAAGCTTTCTTT,CAISGLSGTEAFF
few,TRBJ1-1,TRBV7-8,-,TGTGCCAGCAGCTTAGTTCAGGGAGGCACTGAAGCTTTCTTT,CASSLVQGGTEAFF
few,TRBJ1-1,TRBV5-8,-,TGTGCCAGCAGCCCGACAGGGAACACTGAAGCTTTCTTT,CASSPTGNTEAFF
few,TRBJ2-4,TRBV5-6,-,TGTGCCAGCAGCTTGGGGGCAAAGGCCAAAAACATTCAGTACTTC,CASSLGAKAKNIQYF
few,TRBJ2-4,TRBV21-1,-,TGTGCCAGCAGCAGGCCTAACATTCAGTACTTC,CASSRPNIQYF
-,TRBJ2-7,TRBV27,-,TGTGCCAGCAGTTTTACAGACAGCTCCTACGAGCAGTACTTC,CASSFTDSSYEQYF
-,TRBJ2-2,TRBV12-2,-,TGTGCAAGTCGCTCCTGGACTAGCGCGATTCACACCGGGGAGCTGTTTTTT,CASRSWTSAIHTGELFF
few,TRBJ2-1,TRBV7-9,-,TGTGCCAGCAGCTTAGGGACTTACTCCTACAATGAGCAGTTCTTC,CASSLGTYSYNEQFF
few,TRBJ2-1,TRBV6-1,-,TGTGCCAGCAGTCTGGGACATTGGAATGAGCAGTTCTTC,CASSLGHWNEQFF
few,TRBJ2-5,TRBV11-2,TRBD2,TGTGCCAGCAGCCCGGGACTAGCCTCCGAGACCCAGTACTTC,CASSPGLASETQYF
-,TRBJ1-1,TRBV5-1,-,TGCGCCAGCACGAGCACGGGTCCGGGGTTGGCTGAAGCTTTCTTT,CASTSTGPGLAEAFF
few,TRBJ1-2,TRBV2,-,TGTGCCAGCAGTGTTAGGACAGAAAACTATGGCTACACCTTC,CASSVRTENYGYTF
few,TRBJ2-5,TRBV7-3,TRBD2,TGTGCCAGCAGCCCTAGCGGGGTGGAGACCCAGTACTTC,CASSPSGVETQYF
few,TRBJ2-3,TRBV6-4,-,TGTGCCAGCAGTGAGACCGCGGATAGAAATACGCAGTATTTT,CASSETADRNTQYF
few,TRBJ2-7,TRBV7-2,TRBD1,TGTGCCAGCAGCTTAGGGGACAGGGGGTCCTACGAGCAGTACTTC,CASSLGDRGSYEQYF
few,TRBJ2-3,TRBV28,-,TGTGCCAGCAGTATCAAAGATACGCAGTATTTT,CASSIKDTQYF
few,TRBJ2-5,TRBV6-5,-,TGTGCCAGCAGCATCACAGGGGGGGCAGAGACCCAGTACTTC,CASSITGGAETQYF
-,TRBJ1-6,TRBV6-6,-,TGTGCCAGCAGTTACAAAGCGGCGGATTCACCCCTCCACTTT,CASSYKAADSPLHF
-,TRBJ1-6,TRBV4-3,-,TGCGCCAGCAGCCAAGTGGGGGGGTTAGGGTCACCCCTCCACTTT,CASSQVGGLGSPLHF
few,TRBJ2-3,TRBV30,-,TGTGCCTACGGGAGAGGGCGGGGCACAGATACGCAGTATTTT,CAYGRGRGTDTQYF
few,TRBJ1-3,TRBV21-1,-,TGTGCCAGCAGCAATAAAGCGGGGGGTGGTGGAAACACCATATATTTT,CASSNKAGGGGNTIYF
few,TRBJ2-7,TRBV7-2,TRBD2,TGTGCCAGCAGCCCTAGCGGGGTCTACGAGCAGTACTTC,CASSPSGVYEQYF
few,TRBJ1-1,TRBV19,TRBD1,TGTGCCACTTACAGGGGGCGAGCTGAAGCTTTCTTT,CATYRGRAEAFF
-,TRBJ2-3,TRBV2,-,TGTGCCAGCAGTTACAGGGTGGGGACAGATACGCAGTATTTT,CASSYRVGTDTQYF
-,TRBJ2-7,TRBV7-9,TRBD2,TGTGCCAGCAGCTTTAGCGGGGGGCCCGAAACCTACGAGCAGTACTTC,CASSFSGGPETYEQYF